What follows describes a single T cell receptor (beta chain). Its specificity is unknown. This entry comes from a study of shared clonotypes between healthy human individuals. In the study overall: Three plates each covered CD4 naive and memory; CD8 naive two, CD8 memory one.

The CDR3 totals 17 residues. Germline values: CDR1 SNHLY, CDR2 FYNNEI. The J segment lost 2 bases and the V segment lost 5 bases, leaving 10 bases of the junction unmatched. Naive CD8 cells comprised CD45RO-negative, CCR7-positively selected cells, excluding terminally differentiated effector memory CD45RA+ cells. General study findings and limits: Sequencing depth was a factor that was expected to affect clonotype sharing among donors. A generally larger estimated richness was seen in naive subsets than in memory subsets.

Source study methods: From ImmunoSEQ came sequences covering only the junction and carrying no quality scores, so filtering differed. The data were produced by immunoSEQ multiplex PCR, yet TCRdb's version contains in-frame clones alone and is incomplete. V and J calls and clone size come straight from that table; D and trimming were deduced from the DNA. Of around 650,000 clones in the sample, approximately 96% were seen once. The sequence was collected from a woman aged 25-40 years in good health. Sequencing was done on a sample of naive CD8+ T cells sorted from blood. The V gene is TRBV2, the J gene TRBJ2-1, with 9 bases that match TRBD1. The CDR3 sequence: CASSNPEGQGPYNEQFF. CDR3 bases: TGTGCCAGCAGTAACCCCGAGGGACAGGGTCCCTACAATGAGCAGTTCTTC.